These 27 T cell receptor beta chains were all obtained from the same sample, sequenced in a study of response to subunit inactivated influenza vaccine. TCRdb reprocessed the RT-PCR reads via MiXCR and lists one record per CDR3 protein. Of over 800,000 distinct CDR3 sequences listed, over 20% are singletons. The specimen was PBMCs from blood, collected around 5 days after vaccination. The origin of the receptors is a man aged 50-60 years who received an inactivated influenza vaccine.

The J gene is TRBJ2-1, the V gene TRBV2; D is possibly TRBD2 (6 bases). The V gene's germline CDR1 is SNHLY and CDR2 FYNNEI. Trimming pared 0 bases from V and 9 bases from J, leaving 6 bases between. The CDR3 totals 12 residues. The CDR3 DNA follows: TGTGCCAGCAGTGAAGCGCGGGGTGAGCAGTTCTTC. This sequence encodes CASSEARGEQFF.

This clonotype has a count of ten or more. The rearrangement joins TRBV30 to TRBJ1-2; D gene uncertain. The germline V gene has CDR1 GTSNPN and CDR2 SVGIG (reference sequence). Trimming removed 7 bases at V and 4 bases at J, with 16 bases between. The CDR3 runs 13 residues. CDR3 region: CASRAEASYGYTF. CDR3 sequence (DNA): TGTGCCTCGAGGGCGGAAGCTAGCTATGGCTACACCTTC.

The chain recombines TRBV20-1 with TRBJ1-1; TRBD1 matches at 7 bases. The junction had 10 bases not matched to a gene; V was cut back by 5 bases and J by 1 base. The length of the CDR3 is 15 residues. Looked up from germline, CDR1 is DFQATT and CDR2 is SNEGSKA (reference sequence). CDR3 in DNA: TGCAGTGCTCCCCGTCGGACAGGACGGAACACTGAAGCTTTCTTT. Protein product: CSAPRRTGRNTEAFF.

The CDR3 spells CASSQEGGPTYEQYF. The CDR3 DNA sequence: TGCGCCAGCAGCCAAGAAGGAGGGCCCACCTACGAGCAGTACTTC. This chain joins TRBV4-1 and TRBJ2-7, with a weak D call TRBD2 (6 bases). Germline V lookup: CDR1 MGHRA, CDR2 YSYEKL. The CDR3 sequence is 15 residues long. V was shortened by 0 bases and J by 2 bases, with 11 bases between the two germline ends.

In this sample, this clonotype turned up many times. This chain links TRBV5-1 with TRBJ2-1; D is perhaps TRBD2 (5 bases). Trimming shortened V by 5 bases and J by 8 bases, and 17 bases separated the two germline ends. The length of the CDR3 is 14 residues. In germline, CDR1 is SGHRS, CDR2 YFSETQ. CDR3: CASSSLVSLDEQFF. In nucleotides, the CDR3 is TGCGCCAGCAGTTCACTAGTCTCCCTCGATGAGCAGTTCTTC. Together with reference TRBV5-1 and TRBJ2-1, the CDR3 gives the full variable domain: KAGVTQTPRYLIKTRGQQVTLSCSPISGHRSVSWYQQTPGQGLQFLFEYFSETQRNKGNFPGRFSGRQFSNSRSEMNVSTLELGDSALYLCASSSLVSLDEQFFGPGTRLTVL.

V usage is TRBV18 and J usage is TRBJ2-1; 13 bases map to TRBD2. CDR3 length: 17 amino acids. With V trimmed by 4 bases and J by 7 bases, 10 bases remained unmatched. Germline values: CDR1 KGHSH, CDR2 LQKENI. CDR3 DNA sequence: TGTGCCAGCTCACTAAACTTACTAGCGGGAGGGCCGAATGAGCAGTTCTTC. It codes for CASSLNLLAGGPNEQFF.

This clonotype has just a few counts. This chain connects TRBV7-2 to TRBJ1-6, with a tentative D call TRBD1 (6 bases). CDR3 length equals 15 residues. The V end lost 7 bases, the J end lost 0 bases, and 10 bases lay between the germline ends. Germline values: CDR1 SGHTA, CDR2 FQGNSA. DNA of the CDR3: TGTGCCAGCACTGTACAGGGCTCCTATAATTCACCCCTCCACTTT. Amino acids: CASTVQGSYNSPLHF.

In this sample, this clonotype turned up many times. The CDR3 coding sequence is TGTGCCAGCTCACCATACAGTTCCGAGCAGTACTTC. Amino acids: CASSPYSSEQYF. This sequence joins TRBV18 and TRBJ2-7, with D uncertain. V shed 2 bases and J shed 6 bases, with 8 bases lying between them. Per germline, CDR1 KGHSH and CDR2 LQKENI. The CDR3 loop spans 12 amino acids.

This clonotype was counted only a few times. The gene calls are TRBV20-1 and TRBJ2-5, with 8 bases lining up with TRBD2. With 5 bases clipped from V and 2 bases from J, the junction kept 10 bases outside the gene matches. The CDR3 loop spans 15 amino acids. CDR1 DFQATT and CDR2 SNEGSKA come from the germline V gene (reference sequence). The CDR3 here is CSAHRQRGSQETQYF. The CDR3 DNA follows: TGCAGTGCTCATCGGCAGCGGGGGAGTCAAGAGACCCAGTACTTC.

This clonotype was seen at least ten times. This chain links TRBV24-1 with TRBJ2-1; 7 positions agree with TRBD2. CDR1 and CDR2 (germline): KGHDR, SFDVKD. V shed 1 base and J 4 bases; nucleotides not matched to a gene: 12. This CDR3 has 18 residues. CDR3 in DNA: TGTGCCACCAGTGATTTTCAGCCGCCTAGCGGACGATACAATGAGCAGTTCTTC. Amino acid sequence: CATSDFQPPSGRYNEQFF.

This clonotype was counted a single time. V gene TRBV18 combines with J gene TRBJ1-1; possible D gene TRBD1, 5 bases. From germline, CDR1 is KGHSH and CDR2 LQKENI. This CDR3 region has 14 residues. V lost 3 bases and J lost 4, with 12 bases in between. The CDR3 DNA reads as TGTGCCAGCTCACCGGGCGTGGGGGGCACTGAAGCTTTCTTT. Its protein is CASSPGVGGTEAFF.

This clonotype has more than one count but fewer than ten. The rearrangement links TRBV10-3 to TRBJ2-7; perhaps TRBD2 as D (6 bases). CDR1 is ENHRY, CDR2 SYGVKD, per germline. The V end was cut by 11 bases, the J end by 5 bases, with 22 bases between. This CDR3 comprises 14 residues. In DNA form, the CDR3 reads TGTGCCCTCGGCTTCGGACTAAATTCCAACGAGCAGTACTTC. Its translation is CALGFGLNSNEQYF.

This clonotype appeared a few times. The gene calls are TRBV5-1 and TRBJ2-3; 10 bases line up with TRBD2. CDR3 size: 15 residues. Germline values: CDR1 SGHRS, CDR2 YFSETQ. Losses at the gene ends were 0 bases for V and 3 bases for J; bases not matched to a gene: 1. In DNA form, the CDR3 reads TGCGCCAGCAGCTTGGGGGGACTAGCGACAGATACGCAGTATTTT. Amino acid sequence: CASSLGGLATDTQYF.

This clonotype was seen at least ten times. This chain joins TRBV6-5 and TRBJ2-1; 10 bases align to TRBD2. Unmatched junction bases numbered 6, after V lost 2 bases and J lost 8 bases. CDR1 is MNHEY and CDR2 is SVGAGI in the germline V gene. The CDR3 extends over 15 amino acids. DNA of the CDR3: TGTGCCAGCAGTTACAGGAGCGGGGGGGCATATGAGCAGTTCTTC. Translation: CASSYRSGGAYEQFF.

The chain has TRBV3-1 and TRBJ2-1; TRBD2 might be the D (5 bases). Trimming removed 0 bases from V and 10 bases from J, with 13 bases in between. The CDR3 length is 14 residues. Per germline, CDR1 LGHDT and CDR2 YNNKEL (reference sequence). CDR3 protein: CASSQDRLTGEQFF. The CDR3 DNA follows: TGTGCCAGCAGCCAAGATCGCCTCACGGGGGAGCAGTTCTTC.

The genes are TRBV15 and TRBJ2-1; no definite D call. CDR1 is LNHNV, CDR2 YYDKDF, per germline (reference sequence). Trimming stripped 5 bases from V and 11 bases from J, with 13 bases between. This CDR3 has 12 residues. CDR3 region: CATSPPLGKQFF. In DNA form, the CDR3 reads TGTGCCACCAGCCCCCCATTAGGGAAGCAGTTCTTC.

V is TRBV10-3 and J is TRBJ2-5, with TRBD1 as a possible D gene (6 bases). CDR1 is ENHRY and CDR2 is SYGVKD in the germline V gene. This CDR3 contains 14 residues. Trimming stripped 0 bases from V and 4 bases from J, with 9 bases between. CDR3 amino acids: CAISESDSPETQYF. CDR3 coding DNA: TGTGCCATCAGTGAGTCGGACAGCCCAGAGACCCAGTACTTC.

This chain uses TRBV20-1 with TRBJ2-3, with D tentatively TRBD1 or TRBD2 (5 bases each). Looked up from germline, CDR1 is DFQATT and CDR2 is SNEGSKA (reference sequence). Trimming removed 4 bases at V and 7 bases at J, with 24 bases between. The CDR3 has 16 amino acids. The DNA of the CDR3 is TGCAGTGCTACCCATAGGGACGTAGGGAAAGAAAATACGCAGTATTTT. Translation: CSATHRDVGKENTQYF.

The CDR3 sequence is CSARDRHGEKLFF. CDR3 DNA sequence: TGCAGTGCTAGAGATCGGCACGGTGAAAAACTGTTTTTT. The chain has TRBV20-1 and TRBJ1-4, with D unclear. The germline gives CDR1 DFQATT, CDR2 SNEGSKA (reference sequence). This CDR3 is 13 amino acids long. Trimming left V 0 bases short and J 7 bases short, with 9 bases between.

V is TRBV5-1 and J is TRBJ2-2, with 7 bases aligning to TRBD2. The germline V gene has CDR1 SGHRS and CDR2 YFSETQ. J was trimmed by 1 base and V by 1 base; bases with no gene match: 4. The CDR3 has 16 residues. The CDR3 loop reads CASSLMAGENTGELFF. The CDR3 DNA sequence: TGCGCCAGCAGCTTGATGGCGGGGGAGAACACCGGGGAGCTGTTTTTT.

CDR3 residues: CSARLRELEQFF. In DNA form, the CDR3 reads TGCAGTGCTAGACTCCGGGAGCTAGAGCAGTTCTTC. This chain connects TRBV20-1 to TRBJ2-1, with D perhaps TRBD2 (6 bases). Trimming took off 2 bases at V and 10 bases at J, with 12 bases between the two ends. CDR1 and CDR2 (germline): DFQATT, SNEGSKA (reference sequence). The CDR3 consists of 12 residues.

This clonotype was detected only a few times. This chain connects TRBV6-1 to TRBJ1-5; D possibly corresponds to TRBD1 (6 bases). The V gene lost 6 bases and the J gene lost 2 bases, with 11 bases spanning the gap. CDR1 MNHNS and CDR2 SASEGT come from the germline V gene. CDR3 length: 14 residues. The CDR3 region has the DNA TGTGCCAGCAGAAAGAGACAGGGCAATCAGCCCCAGCATTTT. It is translated as CASRKRQGNQPQHF.

This clonotype was seen a handful of times. The chain is built from TRBV29-1 and TRBJ2-5; D might be TRBD1 (5 bases). Germline V gene sequence: CDR1 SQVTM, CDR2 ANQGSEA. This CDR3 contains 13 residues. V was cut by 4 bases and J by 2 bases, with 11 bases left in between. The CDR3 region is CSVALRQQETQYF. The DNA for the CDR3 is TGCAGCGTTGCTCTTAGACAGCAAGAGACCCAGTACTTC.

The table lists this clonotype with many counts. The chain uses TRBV12-3 or TRBV12-4 and TRBJ2-5; no clear D. V was trimmed by 4 bases and J by 5 bases, leaving 11 bases between them. The CDR3 spans 13 residues. The CDR3 coding sequence is TGTGCCAGCAGTTGGAACGCTCTCGAGACCCAGTACTTC. The encoded protein is CASSWNALETQYF.

The rearrangement uses TRBV4-1 and TRBJ2-2, with a weak D call TRBD2 (6 bases). Germline CDR1 is MGHRA and CDR2 is YSYEKL. The CDR3 sequence is 17 residues long. The V gene lost 1 base and the J gene lost 0 bases, with 12 bases spanning the gap. CDR3 DNA: TGCGCCAGCAGCCAAGTTAGGTTAGCGGCGAACACCGGGGAGCTGTTTTTT. As protein: CASSQVRLAANTGELFF.

The V and J genes are TRBV7-2 and TRBJ2-5; 10 bases are shared with TRBD1. After removal of 6 bases from V and 5 bases from J, the junction contained 9 bases not matched to a gene. This CDR3 contains 15 residues. From germline, CDR1 is SGHTA and CDR2 FQGNSA. CDR3 sequence: CASRPSTGGKETQYF. CDR3 nucleotides: TGTGCCAGCAGACCTTCGACAGGGGGCAAGGAGACCCAGTACTTC.

The chain carries TRBV4-2 and TRBJ2-7; 7 bases agree with TRBD1. Germline V lookup: CDR1 LGHNA, CDR2 YNFKEQ. This CDR3 is 16 amino acids long. V lost 0 bases to trimming and J lost 0 bases; unmatched junction nucleotides: 5. The CDR3 reads CASSQEGQSSSYEQYF. CDR3 DNA: TGTGCCAGCAGCCAAGAGGGACAGTCTAGCTCCTACGAGCAGTACTTC.